The 13 T cell receptor beta chains presented below share a single source sample, sequenced in a study of cytomegalovirus exposure and HLA in healthy donors. The PCR ran on 60 Vbeta and 13 Jbeta primers. TCRdb's table, derived via immunoSEQ multiplex PCR, lists solely in-frame clones and lacks some. Here the sample spans roughly 180,000 clones, about 80% being singletons. Sample: PBMCs. These receptors were taken from a woman aged 25 to 39 in good health and CMV-seronegative.

V is TRBV6-4 and J is TRBJ1-5; D is perhaps TRBD1 (5 bases). Germline V CDR1 and CDR2: MRHNA, SNTAGT. With 2 bases removed from V and 2 bases from J, the gap between germline ends came to 10 bases. The CDR3 covers 15 residues. CDR3 DNA: TGTGCCAGCAGTGACAGGCCCAGGGGCAATCAGCCCCAGCATTTT. Translating gives CASSDRPRGNQPQHF.

The chain combines TRBV9 with TRBJ2-7, with D possibly being TRBD1 (5 bases). V lost 0 bases and J 7 bases, leaving 17 bases between the germline ends. Germline loops: CDR1 SGDLS, CDR2 YYNGEE. This CDR3 has 15 residues. The CDR3 loop reads CASSVDPQGLREQYF. CDR3 nucleotides: TGTGCCAGCAGCGTAGATCCCCAGGGATTAAGGGAGCAGTACTTC.

In its sample, this clone was seen a few times. This rearrangement joins TRBV4-2 to TRBJ2-1; 9 bases align to TRBD2. CDR1 LGHNA and CDR2 YNFKEQ come from the germline V gene. The ends lost 1 base at V and 4 bases at J; junction bases unmatched: 5. The CDR3 is 16 residues long. CDR3 loop: CASSQAASGDYNEQFF. CDR3 nucleotides: TGTGCCAGCAGCCAAGCTGCTAGCGGGGATTACAATGAGCAGTTCTTC.

This clone appeared once. The chain combines TRBV30 with TRBJ2-7; D is perhaps TRBD1 (6 bases). V lost 7 bases, J lost 3 bases, and 10 bases lay in between. The germline V gene has CDR1 GTSNPN and CDR2 SVGIG (reference sequence). This CDR3 has 11 residues. The chain's CDR3 is CASSDSYEQYF. The CDR3 DNA reads TGTGCCTCGTCGGACAGCTACGAGCAGTACTTC.

The genes are TRBV2 and TRBJ1-5; 9 bases agree with TRBD1. Germline V gene sequence: CDR1 SNHLY, CDR2 FYNNEI. V lost 4 bases, J lost 6 bases, and 7 bases stayed unmatched. The CDR3 spans 15 residues. The CDR3 region has the DNA TGTGCCAGCAGTGGAGGGACAGGGTTGATTCAGCCCCAGCATTTT. The encoded protein is CASSGGTGLIQPQHF.

This clone has a handful of counts. The CDR3 region has the DNA TGTGCCAGCAGCCGGAGGACGACCTACAATGAGCAGTTCTTC. Residues: CASSRRTTYNEQFF. The chain joins TRBV9 to TRBJ2-1; D possibly corresponds to TRBD2 (5 bases). V lost 4 bases to trimming and J lost 2 bases, with 10 bases between them. Germline loops: CDR1 SGDLS, CDR2 YYNGEE. The CDR3 sequence is 14 residues long. The full variable domain, completed using reference TRBV9 and TRBJ2-1, is DSGVTQTPKHLITATGQRVTLRCSPRSGDLSVYWYQQSLDQGLQFLIQYYNGEERAKGNILERFSAQQFPDLHSELNLSSLELGDSALYFCASSRRTTYNEQFFGPGTRLTVL.

The J gene is TRBJ1-1, the V gene TRBV7-9; weak D call: TRBD1 (5 bases). Germline V gene lookup returns CDR1 SEHNR and CDR2 FQNEAQ (reference sequence). The CDR3 spans 13 residues. V was pared by 4 bases and J by 8 bases, with 14 bases between. The CDR3: CASSWGGKPEAFF. The CDR3 DNA is TGTGCCAGCAGCTGGGGGGGGAAACCGGAAGCTTTCTTT.

The chain combines TRBV6-5 with TRBJ2-1; D may be TRBD2 (5 bases). The germline V gene has CDR1 MNHEY and CDR2 SVGAGI. Between the trimmed V and J ends, which lost 0 bases and 7 bases, there was a span of 10 bases. The CDR3 has 14 amino acids. The CDR3 region has the DNA TGTGCCAGCAGTTACTCGAGGGTCGGGAATGAGCAGTTCTTC. Translated, it gives CASSYSRVGNEQFF.

This chain joins TRBV29-1 and TRBJ1-2; TRBD1 matches 8 bases. The CDR3 is 14 amino acids. Germline V gene sequence: CDR1 SQVTM, CDR2 ANQGSEA. V lost 6 bases, J lost 7 bases, and 13 bases stayed unmatched. The CDR3 nucleotides are TGCAGCGTCGCCCGGACAGGGTCGTTGAGTGGCTACACCTTC. Translated: CSVARTGSLSGYTF.

Regarding this clone: One end of the junction does not line up with germline, which may come from a read error. The chain links TRBV7-7 to TRBJ2-3, with D perhaps matching TRBD1 (6 bases). CDR3 size: 15 residues. The V gene's germline CDR1 is SSHAT and CDR2 FNYEAQ (reference sequence). The CDR3: CASSLRGGGTDTQYF. CDR3 DNA sequence: TGTGCTAGCAGCTTAAGAGGGGGAGGCACAGATACGCAGTATTTT.

Points on this clone: The junction and the germline gene differ at one end; a read error may be behind it. The genes are TRBV5-8 and TRBJ2-3; 16 bases fit TRBD2. Germline-derived CDR1 and CDR2 are SGHTS and YDEGEE. The CDR3 loop spans 15 amino acids. CDR3 amino acids: CASSLSGLAGGPRLF. As DNA, the CDR3 is TGTGCCAGCAGCTTGTCGGGACTAGCGGGGGGGCCTAGGCTGTTT.

The CDR3 here is CATSSPRGLGNTIYF. DNA of the CDR3: TGTGCCACCAGCAGCCCCAGGGGGCTTGGAAACACCATATATTTT. This sequence joins TRBV15 and TRBJ1-3, with TRBD1 matching over 8 bases. V dropped 3 bases and J dropped 3; count of bases not matched to a gene: 4. CDR1 is LNHNV and CDR2 is YYDKDF in the germline V gene (reference sequence). This CDR3 has 15 amino acids. The full variable domain, completed using reference TRBV15 and TRBJ1-3, is DAMVIQNPRYQVTQFGKPVTLSCSQTLNHNVMYWYQQKSSQAPKLLFHYYDKDFNNEADTPDNFQSRRPNTSFCFLDIRSPGLGDTAMYLCATSSPRGLGNTIYFGEGSWLTVV.

V usage is TRBV9 and J usage is TRBJ1-1; 10 nucleotides match TRBD1. V was clipped by 0 bases and J by 4 bases; unmatched bases: 3. The CDR3 runs 15 residues. The germline V gene has CDR1 SGDLS and CDR2 YYNGEE. The CDR3 loop reads CASSVDGTGVTEAFF. The CDR3 DNA is TGTGCCAGCAGCGTAGATGGGACAGGGGTCACTGAAGCTTTCTTT.